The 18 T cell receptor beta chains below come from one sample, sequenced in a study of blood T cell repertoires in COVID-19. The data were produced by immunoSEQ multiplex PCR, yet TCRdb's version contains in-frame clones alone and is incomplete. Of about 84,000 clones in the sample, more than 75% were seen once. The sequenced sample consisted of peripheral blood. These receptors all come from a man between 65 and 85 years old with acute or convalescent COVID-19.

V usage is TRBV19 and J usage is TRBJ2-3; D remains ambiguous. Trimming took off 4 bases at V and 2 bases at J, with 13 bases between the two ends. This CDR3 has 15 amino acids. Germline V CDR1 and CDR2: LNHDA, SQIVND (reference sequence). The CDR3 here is CASSNLGDDTDTQYF. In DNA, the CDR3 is TGTGCCAGTAGTAATCTCGGAGACGACACAGATACGCAGTATTTT.

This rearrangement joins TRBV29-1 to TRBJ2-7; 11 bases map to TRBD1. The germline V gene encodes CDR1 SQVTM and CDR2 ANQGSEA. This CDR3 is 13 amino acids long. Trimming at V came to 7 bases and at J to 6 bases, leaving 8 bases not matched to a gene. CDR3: CSAYTGTGGEQYF. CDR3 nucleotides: TGCAGCGCTTATACCGGGACAGGGGGCGAGCAGTACTTC.

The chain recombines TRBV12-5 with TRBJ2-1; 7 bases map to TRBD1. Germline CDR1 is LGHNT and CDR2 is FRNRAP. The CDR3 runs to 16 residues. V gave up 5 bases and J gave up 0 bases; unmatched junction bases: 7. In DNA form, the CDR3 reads TGTGCTAGTGGTGATGGGACAGCATCCTCCTACAATGAGCAGTTCTTC. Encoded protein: CASGDGTASSYNEQFF.

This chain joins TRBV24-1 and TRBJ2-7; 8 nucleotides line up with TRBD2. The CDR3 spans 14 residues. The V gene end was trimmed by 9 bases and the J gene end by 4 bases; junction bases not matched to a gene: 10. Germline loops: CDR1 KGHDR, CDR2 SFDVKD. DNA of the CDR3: TGTGCCACCTCTCAAGCGGGAGAGGATTACGAGCAGTACTTC. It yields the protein CATSQAGEDYEQYF.

DNA of the CDR3: TGCAGTGCTGGTGACAGGGGGCTTTCCTACGAGCAGTACTTC. Protein: CSAGDRGLSYEQYF. The chain has TRBV20-1 and TRBJ2-7; 10 bases match TRBD1. Germline loops: CDR1 DFQATT, CDR2 SNEGSKA (reference sequence). V lost 5 bases and J lost 1; bases outside the gene matches: 5. CDR3 length: 14 residues.

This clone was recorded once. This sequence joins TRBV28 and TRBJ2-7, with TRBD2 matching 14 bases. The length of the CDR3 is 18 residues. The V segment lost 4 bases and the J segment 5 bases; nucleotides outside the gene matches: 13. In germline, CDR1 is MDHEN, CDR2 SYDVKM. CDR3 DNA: TGTGCCAGCAGTTCCCCGGGACTAGCGGGAGCGCCCGGCCACGAGCAGTACTTC. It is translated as CASSSPGLAGAPGHEQYF.

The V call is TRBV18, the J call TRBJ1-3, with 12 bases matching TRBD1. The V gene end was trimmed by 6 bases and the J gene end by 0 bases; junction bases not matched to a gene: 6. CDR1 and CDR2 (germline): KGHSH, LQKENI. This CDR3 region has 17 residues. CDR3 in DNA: TGTGCCAGCTCGTCCAGGGGACAGGGGGCCTCTGGAAACACCATATATTTT. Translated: CASSSRGQGASGNTIYF.

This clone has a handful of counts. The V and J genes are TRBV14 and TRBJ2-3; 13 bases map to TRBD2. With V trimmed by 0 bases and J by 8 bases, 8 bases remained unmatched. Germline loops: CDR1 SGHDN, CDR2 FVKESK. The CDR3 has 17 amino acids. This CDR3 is CASSQEPLAGGPGTQYF. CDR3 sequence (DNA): TGTGCCAGCAGCCAAGAACCACTAGCGGGAGGGCCGGGTACGCAGTATTTT. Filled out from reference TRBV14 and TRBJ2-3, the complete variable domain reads EAGVTQFPSHSVIEKGQTVTLRCDPISGHDNLYWYRRVMGKEIKFLLHFVKESKQDESGMPNNRFLAERTGGTYSTLKVQPAELEDSGVYFCASSQEPLAGGPGTQYFGPGTRLTVL.

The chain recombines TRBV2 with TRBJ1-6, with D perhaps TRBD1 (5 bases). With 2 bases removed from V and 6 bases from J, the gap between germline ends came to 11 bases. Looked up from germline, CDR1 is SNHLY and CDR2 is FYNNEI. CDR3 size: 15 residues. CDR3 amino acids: CASSERGNSNSPLHF. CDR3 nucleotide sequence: TGTGCCAGCAGTGAAAGGGGAAATTCTAATTCACCCCTCCACTTT.

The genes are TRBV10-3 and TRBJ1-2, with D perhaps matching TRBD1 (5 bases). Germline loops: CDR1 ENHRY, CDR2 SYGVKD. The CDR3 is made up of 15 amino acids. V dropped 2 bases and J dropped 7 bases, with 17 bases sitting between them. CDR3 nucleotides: TGTGCCATCAGTGAGAAGGGGTCTGGGATTGCTGGCTACACCTTC. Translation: CAISEKGSGIAGYTF.

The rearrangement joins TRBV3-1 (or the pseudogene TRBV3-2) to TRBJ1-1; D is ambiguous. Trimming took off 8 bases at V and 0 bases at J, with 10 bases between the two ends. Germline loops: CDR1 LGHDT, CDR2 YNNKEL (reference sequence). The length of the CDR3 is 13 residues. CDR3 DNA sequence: TGTGCCAGCGGCTCTTCCTTGAACACTGAAGCTTTCTTT. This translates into CASGSSLNTEAFF.

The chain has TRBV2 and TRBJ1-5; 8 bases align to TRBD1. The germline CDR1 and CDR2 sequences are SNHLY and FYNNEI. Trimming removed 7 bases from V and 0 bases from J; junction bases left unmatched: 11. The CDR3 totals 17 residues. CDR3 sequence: CASNSGQVGYSNQPQHF. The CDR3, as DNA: TGTGCCAGCAATTCGGGACAGGTCGGTTATAGCAATCAGCCCCAGCATTTT. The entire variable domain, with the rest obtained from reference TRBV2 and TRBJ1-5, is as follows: EPEVTQTPSHQVTQMGQEVILRCVPISNHLYFYWYRQILGQKVEFLVSFYNNEISEKSEIFDDQFSVERPDGSNFTLKIRSTKLEDSAMYFCASNSGQVGYSNQPQHFGDGTRLSIL.

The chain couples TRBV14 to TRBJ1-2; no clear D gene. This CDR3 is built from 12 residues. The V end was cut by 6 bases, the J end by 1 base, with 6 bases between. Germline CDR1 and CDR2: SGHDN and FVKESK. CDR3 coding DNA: TGTGCCAGCAGTCAGAATAACTATGGCTACACCTTC. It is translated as CASSQNNYGYTF.

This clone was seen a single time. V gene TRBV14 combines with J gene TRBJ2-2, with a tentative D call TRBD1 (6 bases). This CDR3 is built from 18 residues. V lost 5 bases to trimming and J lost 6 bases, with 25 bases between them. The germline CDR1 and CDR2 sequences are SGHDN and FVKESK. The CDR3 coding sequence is TGTGCCAGCAGCAAACTCCTAGGACAGCCCGGGCTTGCCGGGGAGCTGTTTTTT. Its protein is CASSKLLGQPGLAGELFF. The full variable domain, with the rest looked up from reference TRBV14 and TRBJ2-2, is EAGVTQFPSHSVIEKGQTVTLRCDPISGHDNLYWYRRVMGKEIKFLLHFVKESKQDESGMPNNRFLAERTGGTYSTLKVQPAELEDSGVYFCASSKLLGQPGLAGELFFGEGSRLTVL.

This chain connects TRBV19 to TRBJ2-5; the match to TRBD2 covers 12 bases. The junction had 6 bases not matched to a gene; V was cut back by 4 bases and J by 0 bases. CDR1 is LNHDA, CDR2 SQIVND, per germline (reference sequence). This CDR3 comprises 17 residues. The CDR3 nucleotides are TGTGCCAGTAGTAGCGGGACTAGCGGGCTGTACCAAGAGACCCAGTACTTC. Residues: CASSSGTSGLYQETQYF.

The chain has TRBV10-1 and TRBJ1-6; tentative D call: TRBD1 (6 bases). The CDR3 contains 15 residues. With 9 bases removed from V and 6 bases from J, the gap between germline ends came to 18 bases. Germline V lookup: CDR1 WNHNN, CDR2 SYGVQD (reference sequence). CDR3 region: CARPGHLSSNSPLHF. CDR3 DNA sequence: TGCGCCAGGCCGGGACATCTTTCTTCTAATTCACCCCTCCACTTT.

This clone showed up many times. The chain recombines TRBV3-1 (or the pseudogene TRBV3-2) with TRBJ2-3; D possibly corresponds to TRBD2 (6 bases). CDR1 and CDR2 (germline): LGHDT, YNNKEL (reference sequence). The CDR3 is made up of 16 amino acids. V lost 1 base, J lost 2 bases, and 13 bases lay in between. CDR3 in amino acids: CASSQVKGLYTDTQYF. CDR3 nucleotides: TGTGCCAGCAGCCAAGTGAAGGGACTGTACACAGATACGCAGTATTTT.

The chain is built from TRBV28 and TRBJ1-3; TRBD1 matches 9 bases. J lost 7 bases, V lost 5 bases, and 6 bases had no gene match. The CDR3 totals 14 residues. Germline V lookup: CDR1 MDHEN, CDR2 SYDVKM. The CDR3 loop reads CASSPPQGANTIYF. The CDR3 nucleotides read TGTGCCAGCAGTCCCCCACAGGGGGCGAACACCATATATTTT.